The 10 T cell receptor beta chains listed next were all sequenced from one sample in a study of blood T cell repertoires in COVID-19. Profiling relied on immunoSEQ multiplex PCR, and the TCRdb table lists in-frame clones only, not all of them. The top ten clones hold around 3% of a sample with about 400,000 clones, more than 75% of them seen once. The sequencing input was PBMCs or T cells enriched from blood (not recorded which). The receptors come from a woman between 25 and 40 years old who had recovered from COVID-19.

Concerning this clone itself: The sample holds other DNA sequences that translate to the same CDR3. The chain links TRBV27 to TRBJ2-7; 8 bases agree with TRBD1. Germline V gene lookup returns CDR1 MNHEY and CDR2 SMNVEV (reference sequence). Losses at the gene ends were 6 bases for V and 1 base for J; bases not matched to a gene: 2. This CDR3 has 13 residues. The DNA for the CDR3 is TGTGCCAGCAGAACAGGGGGGTCCTACGAGCAGTACTTC. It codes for CASRTGGSYEQYF.

The CDR3 loop is CASTAGLAPDTQYF. The DNA for the CDR3 is TGTGCCAGCACCGCGGGACTAGCGCCAGATACGCAGTATTTT. The V call is TRBV7-9, the J call TRBJ2-3, with 10 bases identical to TRBD2. This CDR3 has 14 residues. The V gene's germline CDR1 is SEHNR and CDR2 FQNEAQ (reference sequence). With V trimmed by 7 bases and J by 4 bases, 5 bases remained unmatched. Variable domain in full (rest from reference TRBV7-9 and TRBJ2-3): DTGVSQNPRHKITKRGQNVTFRCDPISEHNRLYWYRQTLGQGPEFLTYFQNEAQLEKSRLLSDRFSAERPKGSFSTLEIQRTEQGDSAMYLCASTAGLAPDTQYFGPGTRLTVL.

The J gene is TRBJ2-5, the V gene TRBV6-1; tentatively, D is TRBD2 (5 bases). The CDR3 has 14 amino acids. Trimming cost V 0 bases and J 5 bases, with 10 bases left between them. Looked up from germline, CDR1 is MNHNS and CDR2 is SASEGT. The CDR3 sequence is CASSEAEWEETQYF. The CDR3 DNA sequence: TGTGCCAGCAGTGAAGCAGAGTGGGAGGAGACCCAGTACTTC.

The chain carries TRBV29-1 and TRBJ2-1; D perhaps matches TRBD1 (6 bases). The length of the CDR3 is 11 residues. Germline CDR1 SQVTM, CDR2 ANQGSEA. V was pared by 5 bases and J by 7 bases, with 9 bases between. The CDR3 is CSVHRDNEQFF. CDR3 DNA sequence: TGCAGCGTTCACAGGGATAATGAGCAGTTCTTC.

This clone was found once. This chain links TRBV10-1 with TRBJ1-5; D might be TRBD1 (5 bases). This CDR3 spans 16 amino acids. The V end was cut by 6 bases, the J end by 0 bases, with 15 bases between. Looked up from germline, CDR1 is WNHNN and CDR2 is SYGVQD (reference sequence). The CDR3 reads CASRTAGPYSNQPQHF. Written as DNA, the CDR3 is TGCGCCAGCAGGACGGCAGGGCCCTATAGCAATCAGCCCCAGCATTTT.

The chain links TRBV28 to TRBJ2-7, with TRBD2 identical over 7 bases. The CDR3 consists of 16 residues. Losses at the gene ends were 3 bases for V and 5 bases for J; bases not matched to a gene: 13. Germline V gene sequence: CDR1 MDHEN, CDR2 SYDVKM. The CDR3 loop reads CASSFLLAEEGNEQYF. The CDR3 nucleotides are TGTGCCAGCAGTTTCCTCCTAGCGGAAGAGGGGAACGAGCAGTACTTC.

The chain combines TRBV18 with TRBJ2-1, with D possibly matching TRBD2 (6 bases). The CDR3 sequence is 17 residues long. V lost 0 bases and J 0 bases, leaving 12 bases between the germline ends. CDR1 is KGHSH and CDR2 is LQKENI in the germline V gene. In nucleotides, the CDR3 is TGTGCCAGCTCACCACCGAACGCGGGGCCCTCCTACAATGAGCAGTTCTTC. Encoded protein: CASSPPNAGPSYNEQFF.

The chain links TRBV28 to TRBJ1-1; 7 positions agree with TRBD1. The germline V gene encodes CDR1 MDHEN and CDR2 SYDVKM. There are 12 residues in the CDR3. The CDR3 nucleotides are TGTTCCACAGGGGATTCGGACACTGAAGCTTTCTTT. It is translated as CSTGDSDTEAFF.

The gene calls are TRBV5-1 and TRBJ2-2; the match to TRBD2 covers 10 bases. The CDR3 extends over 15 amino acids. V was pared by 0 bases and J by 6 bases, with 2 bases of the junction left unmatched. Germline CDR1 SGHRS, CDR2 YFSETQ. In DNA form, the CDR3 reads TGCGCCAGCAGCTTGGGTCTAGCGGGAGCCGGGGAGCTGTTTTTT. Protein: CASSLGLAGAGELFF.

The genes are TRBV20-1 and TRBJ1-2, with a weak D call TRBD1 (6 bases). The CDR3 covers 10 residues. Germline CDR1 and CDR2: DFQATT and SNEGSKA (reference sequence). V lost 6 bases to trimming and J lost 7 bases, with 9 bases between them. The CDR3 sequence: CSAHRVGYTF. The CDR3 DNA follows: TGCAGTGCGCACAGGGTTGGCTACACCTTC.